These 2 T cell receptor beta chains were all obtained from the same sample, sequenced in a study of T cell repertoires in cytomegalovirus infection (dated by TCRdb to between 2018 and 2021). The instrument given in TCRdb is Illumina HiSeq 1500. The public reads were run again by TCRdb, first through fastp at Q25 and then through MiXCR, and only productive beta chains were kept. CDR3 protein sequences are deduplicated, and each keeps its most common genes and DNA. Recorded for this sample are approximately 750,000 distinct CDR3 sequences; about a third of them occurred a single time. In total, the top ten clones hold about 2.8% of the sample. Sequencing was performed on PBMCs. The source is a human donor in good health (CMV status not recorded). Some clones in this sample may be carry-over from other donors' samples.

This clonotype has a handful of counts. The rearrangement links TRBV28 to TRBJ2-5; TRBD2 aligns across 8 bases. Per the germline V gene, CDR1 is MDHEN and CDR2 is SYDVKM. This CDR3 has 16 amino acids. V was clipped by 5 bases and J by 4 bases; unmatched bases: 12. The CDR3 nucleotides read TGTGCCAGCAGTGGACCCCTTAGCGGGACTAGAGAGACCCAGTACTTC. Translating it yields CASSGPLSGTRETQYF.

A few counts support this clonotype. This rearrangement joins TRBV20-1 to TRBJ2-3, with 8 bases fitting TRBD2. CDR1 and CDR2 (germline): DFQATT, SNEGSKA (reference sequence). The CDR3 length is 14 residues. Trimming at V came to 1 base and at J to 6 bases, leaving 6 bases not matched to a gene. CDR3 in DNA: TGCAGTGCTAGAGTGGCGGGAGGCAAGGATACGCAGTATTTT. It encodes CSARVAGGKDTQYF.